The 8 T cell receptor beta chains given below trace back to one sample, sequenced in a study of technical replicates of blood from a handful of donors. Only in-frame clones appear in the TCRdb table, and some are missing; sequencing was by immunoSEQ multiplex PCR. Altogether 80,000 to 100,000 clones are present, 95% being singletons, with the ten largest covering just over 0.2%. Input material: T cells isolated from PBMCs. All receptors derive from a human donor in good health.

The CDR3 loop reads CATRTGGGYTF. CDR3 in DNA: TGTGCCACCAGGACAGGGGGCGGCTACACCTTC. The gene calls are TRBV10-3 and TRBJ1-2, with 11 nucleotides matching TRBD1. Trimming took 10 bases from V and 8 from J; bases not matched to a gene: 3. Germline V gives CDR1 ENHRY, CDR2 SYGVKD. The CDR3 runs 11 residues.

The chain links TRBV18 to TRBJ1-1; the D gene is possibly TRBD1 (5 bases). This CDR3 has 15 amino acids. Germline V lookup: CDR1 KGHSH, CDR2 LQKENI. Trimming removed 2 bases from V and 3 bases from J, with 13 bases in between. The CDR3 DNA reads TGTGCCAGCTCACCATACGGAGGGGATCACACTGAAGCTTTCTTT. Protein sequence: CASSPYGGDHTEAFF.

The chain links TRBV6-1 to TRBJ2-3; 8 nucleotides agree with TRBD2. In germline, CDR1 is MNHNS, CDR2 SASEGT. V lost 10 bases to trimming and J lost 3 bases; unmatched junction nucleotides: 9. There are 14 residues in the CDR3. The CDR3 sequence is CANQELAGTDTQYF. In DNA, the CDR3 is TGTGCCAACCAAGAATTAGCGGGAACAGATACGCAGTATTTT.

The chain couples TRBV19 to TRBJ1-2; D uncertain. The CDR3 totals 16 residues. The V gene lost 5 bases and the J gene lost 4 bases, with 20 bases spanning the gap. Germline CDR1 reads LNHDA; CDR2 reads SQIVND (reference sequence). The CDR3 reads CASSYRPGAHLYGYTF. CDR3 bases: TGTGCCAGTAGTTACCGTCCAGGCGCCCACCTCTATGGCTACACCTTC.

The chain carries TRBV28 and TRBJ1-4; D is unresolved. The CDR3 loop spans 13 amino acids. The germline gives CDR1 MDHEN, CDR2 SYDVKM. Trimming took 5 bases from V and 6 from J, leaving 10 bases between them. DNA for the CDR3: TGTGCCAGCAGTGTGTTTATTGATGAAAAACTGTTTTTT. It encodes CASSVFIDEKLFF.

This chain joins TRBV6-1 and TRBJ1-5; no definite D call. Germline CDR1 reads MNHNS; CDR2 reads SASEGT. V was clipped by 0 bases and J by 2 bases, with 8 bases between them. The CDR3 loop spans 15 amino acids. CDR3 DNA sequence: TGTGCCAGCAGTGAAGCCGACGGGGGCAATCAGCCCCAGCATTTT. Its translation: CASSEADGGNQPQHF.

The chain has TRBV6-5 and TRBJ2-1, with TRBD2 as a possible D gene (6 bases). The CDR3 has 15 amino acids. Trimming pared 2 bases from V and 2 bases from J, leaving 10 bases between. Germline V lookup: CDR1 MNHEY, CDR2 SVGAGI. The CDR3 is CASSYESGPYNEQFF. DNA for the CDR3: TGTGCCAGCAGTTACGAAAGCGGGCCCTACAATGAGCAGTTCTTC.

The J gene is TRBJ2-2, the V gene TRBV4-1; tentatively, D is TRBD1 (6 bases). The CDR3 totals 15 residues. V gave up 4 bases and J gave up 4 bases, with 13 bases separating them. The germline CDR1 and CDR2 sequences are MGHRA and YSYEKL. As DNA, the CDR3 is TGCGCCAGCAGCCTAACAGGGTTAGGCACCGGGGAGCTGTTTTTT. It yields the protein CASSLTGLGTGELFF.